This T cell receptor beta chain derives from a study of T-cell memory formation after mild COVID-19. Study-wide results and caveats: Certain responding clones were present in pre-infection memory, suggesting participation of cross-reactive memory.

TCR alpha and TCR beta cDNA libraries with sample barcodes and UMIs came from 5'RACE using constant-segment primers. MiXCR, applied by TCRdb to the 5' RACE reads, yields one record per CDR3 protein. The sample yields around 150,000 distinct CDR3 sequences, roughly 10% seen once. The CDR3 consists of 15 residues. V was cut by 0 bases and J by 3 bases, with 11 bases left in between. Per germline, CDR1 KGHSH and CDR2 LQKENI. Of note for this clonotype: Its antigen is unidentified.

This chain connects TRBV18 to TRBJ1-2; weak D call: TRBD1 (5 bases). The sequenced sample was PBMCs or a T cell subset sorted from them (not recorded which). The origin of this receptor is a young man who had mild COVID-19 (a few samples of this study predate the infection). Cell type and time point are not known. CDR3 loop: CASSPPGAEDYGYTF. CDR3 bases: TGTGCCAGCTCACCACCAGGGGCGGAAGACTATGGCTACACCTTC.